The subject of this entry is one TCR beta chain. Trimming removed 6 bases from V and 3 bases from J, with 12 bases in between. Germline V gene lookup returns CDR1 MDHEN and CDR2 SYDVKM. The CDR3 covers 13 residues. This specimen comes from a study of control samples from healthy donors and cancer patients. The repertoire was sequenced with immunoSEQ multiplex PCR; TCRdb's copy has only in-frame clones and lacks some. The sample has about 40,000 clones; around 90% are singletons. The chain is built from TRBV28 and TRBJ2-7; the D gene is possibly TRBD1 (6 bases). This TCR was sampled from a woman between 45 and 65 years old in good health. The sequenced material came from blood. CDR3 in DNA: TGTGCCAGCAGAGAACCGACAGGCTACGAGCAGTACTTC. It codes for CASREPTGYEQYF.